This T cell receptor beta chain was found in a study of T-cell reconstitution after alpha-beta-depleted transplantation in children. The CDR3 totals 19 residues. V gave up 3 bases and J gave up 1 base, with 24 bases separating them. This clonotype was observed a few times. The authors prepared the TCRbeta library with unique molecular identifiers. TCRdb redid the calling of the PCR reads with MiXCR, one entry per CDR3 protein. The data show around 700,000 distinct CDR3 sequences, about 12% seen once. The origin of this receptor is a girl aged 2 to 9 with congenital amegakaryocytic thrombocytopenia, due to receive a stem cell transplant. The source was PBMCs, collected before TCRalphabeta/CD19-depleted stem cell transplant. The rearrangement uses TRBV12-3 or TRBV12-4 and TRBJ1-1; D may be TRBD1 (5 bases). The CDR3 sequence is CASSFPVFQGSRWNTEAFF. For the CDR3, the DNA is TGTGCCAGCAGTTTCCCAGTGTTTCAGGGAAGCCGTTGGAACACTGAAGCTTTCTTT.